This T cell receptor (beta chain) was documented in a study of radiotherapy plus CTLA-4 blockade in lung cancer. Background on the study: Among all patients, roughly 17% showed objective responses, while 30% to 35% had disease control.

The assay was immunoSEQ multiplex PCR, and TCRdb's table has in-frame clones only and misses some. Of about 76,000 clones in the sample, more than 80% were seen once. This clone was seen once. The antigen is undetermined. Trimming at V came to 6 bases and at J to 0 bases, leaving 5 bases not matched to a gene. CDR3 length: 15 residues. The germline CDR1 and CDR2 sequences are MNHEY and SMNVEV (reference sequence). Patients with chemo-refractory metastatic non-small-cell lung cancer received focal radiation plus CTLA-4 blockade with ipilimumab. Study-wide results and caveats: Early blood T cell clone dynamics, with interferon-beta, were reported to best predict response. In blood, after radiotherapy plus ipilimumab, tumor-derived TCR clones expanded.

The sample here was peripheral blood, taken from a patient treated with radiotherapy plus ipilimumab. This TCR was recovered from a human donor with non-small cell lung cancer who had stable disease on radiotherapy plus ipilimumab. The chain uses TRBV27 and TRBJ2-1; 7 bases match TRBD2. The CDR3 loop is CASSSRELSYNEQFF. CDR3 coding DNA: TGTGCCAGCAGCTCGCGGGAGCTCTCCTACAATGAGCAGTTCTTC.